The 23 T cell receptor beta chains presented below share a single source sample, sequenced in a study of somatic mutations in cytotoxic T cells in rheumatoid arthritis. Libraries were prepared by immunoSEQ multiplex PCR; TCRdb keeps only in-frame clonotypes and omits some of them. This repertoire shows some 7,000 clones, about 70% found once; its top ten account for about 16%. The specimen was CD8+ T cells sorted from blood. The source is an adult with rheumatoid arthritis.

This clone was detected a few times. This chain connects TRBV2 to TRBJ1-2; no clear D. The germline V and J ends were trimmed by 7 bases and 8 bases, with 8 bases remaining between them. CDR1 and CDR2 from the germline V gene are SNHLY and FYNNEI. This CDR3 contains 10 residues. The CDR3 DNA follows: TGTGCCAGCATGGAGGGCGGCTACACCTTC. Protein sequence: CASMEGGYTF.

There are a few counts of this clone. This chain connects TRBV5-4 to TRBJ2-7, with D hard to call. CDR3 length: 16 amino acids. V lost 4 bases and J lost 0, with 17 bases in between. Germline lookup yields CDR1 SGHNT and CDR2 YYREEE (reference sequence). DNA for the CDR3: TGTGCCAGCAGCCGCCGCCCGGGCCTAAGCTCCTACGAGCAGTACTTC. Protein: CASSRRPGLSSYEQYF. The entire variable domain, with the rest obtained from reference TRBV5-4 and TRBJ2-7, is as follows: ETGVTQSPTHLIKTRGQQVTLRCSSQSGHNTVSWYQQALGQGPQFIFQYYREEENGRGNFPPRFSGLQFPNYSSELNVNALELDDSALYLCASSRRPGLSSYEQYFGPGTRLTVT.

This clone came up once. The genes are TRBV5-1 and TRBJ1-4; 7 bases map to TRBD1. The CDR3 consists of 14 residues. The junction had 3 bases not matched to a gene; V was cut back by 1 base and J by 6 bases. Germline V gene lookup returns CDR1 SGHRS and CDR2 YFSETQ. In DNA, the CDR3 is TGCGCCAGCAGCTTGAGGGGGCGGGATGAAAAACTGTTTTTT. Translated: CASSLRGRDEKLFF. Full variable domain (missing parts from reference TRBV5-1 and TRBJ1-4): KAGVTQTPRYLIKTRGQQVTLSCSPISGHRSVSWYQQTPGQGLQFLFEYFSETQRNKGNFPGRFSGRQFSNSRSEMNVSTLELGDSALYLCASSLRGRDEKLFFGSGTQLSVL.

V usage is TRBV13 and J usage is TRBJ1-6, with a weak D call TRBD1 (5 bases). Germline CDR1 reads PRHDT; CDR2 reads FYEKMQ (reference sequence). The CDR3 runs 14 residues. Trimming cost V 3 bases and J 11 bases, with 14 bases left between them. The CDR3 here is CASSFMGVMAPLHF. The DNA for the CDR3 is TGTGCCAGCAGCTTCATGGGGGTAATGGCACCCCTCCACTTT. Full variable domain (missing parts from reference TRBV13 and TRBJ1-6): AAGVIQSPRHLIKEKRETATLKCYPIPRHDTVYWYQQGPGQDPQFLISFYEKMQSDKGSIPDRFSAQQFSDYHSELNMSSLELGDSALYFCASSFMGVMAPLHFGNGTRLTVT.

This clone was observed a few times. The J gene is TRBJ1-1, the V gene TRBV7-9; 7 bases map to TRBD1. This CDR3 comprises 16 residues. The germline V gene has CDR1 SEHNR and CDR2 FQNEAQ (reference sequence). V dropped 5 bases and J dropped 4; count of bases not matched to a gene: 13. Here the CDR3 DNA reads TGTGCCAGCAGCCCCACATACAGGGGAAGCGGCACTGAAGCTTTCTTT. Translating gives CASSPTYRGSGTEAFF.

The chain links TRBV12-5 to TRBJ1-1; D unclear. The CDR3 is made up of 13 amino acids. V lost 5 bases and J lost 6, with 13 bases in between. CDR1 and CDR2 (germline): LGHNT, FRNRAP. This CDR3 reads CASGVGGLAEAFF. The CDR3 nucleotides read TGTGCTAGTGGTGTGGGCGGCCTTGCTGAAGCTTTCTTT.

This chain links TRBV30 with TRBJ1-2; TRBD1 aligns across 10 bases. This CDR3 comprises 15 residues. The germline CDR1 and CDR2 sequences are GTSNPN and SVGIG (reference sequence). V trimming: 3 bases; J trimming: 7 bases; junction bases outside the gene matches: 11. Here the CDR3 reads CAWRPGTGVFGGYTF. The CDR3, as DNA: TGTGCCTGGAGACCGGGGACAGGGGTTTTCGGTGGCTACACCTTC.

A remark on this clone: Other DNA sequences in the sample encode the same CDR3. The J gene is TRBJ2-7, the V gene TRBV7-9; TRBD2 agrees at 8 bases. The V segment lost 5 bases and the J segment 0 bases; nucleotides outside the gene matches: 3. Germline values: CDR1 SEHNR, CDR2 FQNEAQ (reference sequence). The CDR3 contains 14 residues. The DNA of the CDR3 is TGTGCCAGCAGCCCCAGCGGGAGCTCCTACGAGCAGTACTTC. Translated, it gives CASSPSGSSYEQYF. The full variable domain, with the rest looked up from reference TRBV7-9 and TRBJ2-7, is DTGVSQNPRHKITKRGQNVTFRCDPISEHNRLYWYRQTLGQGPEFLTYFQNEAQLEKSRLLSDRFSAERPKGSFSTLEIQRTEQGDSAMYLCASSPSGSSYEQYFGPGTRLTVT.

The chain uses TRBV10-3 and TRBJ2-7; possibly TRBD2 for D (6 bases). Germline V CDR1 and CDR2: ENHRY, SYGVKD. This CDR3 has 12 amino acids. Trimming left V 6 bases short and J 1 base short, with 7 bases between. The CDR3 region has the DNA TGTGCCATCAGGGGGGGTTCCTACGAGCAGTACTTC. It codes for CAIRGGSYEQYF.

This clone was counted a single time. The genes are TRBV12-5 and TRBJ2-1; D uncertain. CDR3 length equals 12 residues. CDR1 LGHNT and CDR2 FRNRAP come from the germline V gene. Deletions cut 1 base from V and 4 bases from J, with 2 bases between. The CDR3 loop is CASGLGYNEQFF. In DNA form, the CDR3 reads TGTGCTAGTGGTTTGGGTTACAATGAGCAGTTCTTC.

V usage is TRBV27 and J usage is TRBJ2-7, with D possibly being TRBD2 (6 bases). The CDR3 contains 15 residues. Germline V CDR1 and CDR2: MNHEY, SMNVEV (reference sequence). With 3 bases removed from V and 6 bases from J, the gap between germline ends came to 18 bases. This CDR3 is CASSFSRGFVSEQYF. CDR3 coding DNA: TGTGCCAGCAGTTTCAGCCGGGGGTTCGTTTCCGAGCAGTACTTC.

This rearrangement joins TRBV5-6 to TRBJ2-4; 8 nucleotides align to TRBD1. Germline assignment: CDR1 SGHDT and CDR2 YYEEEE. J was trimmed by 5 bases and V by 1 base; bases with no gene match: 5. The CDR3 has 15 residues. The CDR3 sequence is CASSLTDRDENIQYF. The CDR3 DNA follows: TGTGCCAGCAGCTTGACGGACAGGGACGAAAACATTCAGTACTTC.

The CDR3 coding sequence is TGCGCCAGCAGCCAAGGACGGCTGTACGAGCAGTACTTC. Translating gives CASSQGRLYEQYF. The chain recombines TRBV4-3 with TRBJ2-7, with D unclear. This CDR3 contains 13 residues. V shed 1 base and J shed 4 bases, with 8 bases lying between them. From germline, CDR1 is LGHNA and CDR2 YSLEER.

The rearrangement links TRBV30 to TRBJ2-5, with a possible D match to TRBD2 (5 bases). The V and J ends lost 4 bases and 2 bases respectively, with 11 bases between them. The CDR3 covers 13 residues. Germline CDR1 and CDR2: GTSNPN and SVGIG (reference sequence). The chain's CDR3 is CAWTASPQETQYF. Written as DNA, the CDR3 is TGTGCCTGGACGGCTAGCCCGCAAGAGACCCAGTACTTC.

The chain joins TRBV7-6 to TRBJ2-2, with 8 bases that match TRBD2. The V segment lost 4 bases and the J segment 6 bases; nucleotides outside the gene matches: 10. CDR1 SGHVS and CDR2 FNYEAQ come from the germline V gene. The CDR3 runs 16 residues. This CDR3 is CASSSPGTRNPGELFF. In DNA, the CDR3 is TGTGCCAGCAGCTCCCCCGGGACTAGAAACCCCGGGGAGCTGTTTTTT.

This chain connects TRBV20-1 to TRBJ1-1; no clear D. Trimming pared 6 bases from V and 5 bases from J, leaving 10 bases between. The CDR3 covers 11 residues. Germline V gene lookup returns CDR1 DFQATT and CDR2 SNEGSKA (reference sequence). The CDR3 DNA sequence: TGCAGTGCCCACCGCGGGACTGAAGCTTTCTTT. Amino acids: CSAHRGTEAFF.

V is TRBV7-2 and J is TRBJ2-1; D possibly corresponds to TRBD1 (5 bases). The germline V gene encodes CDR1 SGHTA and CDR2 FQGNSA. The V end was cut by 5 bases, the J end by 8 bases, with 16 bases between. The CDR3 totals 14 residues. As DNA, the CDR3 is TGTGCCAGCAGCCTCTCCGACAGCCTAGATGAGCAGTTCTTC. Its translation: CASSLSDSLDEQFF.

This chain uses TRBV11-2 with TRBJ1-2, with 7 bases lining up with TRBD1. The germline gives CDR1 SGHAT, CDR2 FQNNGV. The length of the CDR3 is 12 residues. The ends lost 5 bases at V and 13 bases at J; junction bases unmatched: 10. CDR3 coding DNA: TGTGCCAGCAGCCTAGGACAGGTTTCGGTCACCTTC. Amino acids: CASSLGQVSVTF.

The chain uses TRBV2 and TRBJ2-1, with no clear D. Germline V lookup: CDR1 SNHLY, CDR2 FYNNEI. The V and J ends lost 8 bases and 5 bases respectively, with 1 base between them. This CDR3 has 9 residues. The CDR3 coding sequence is TGTGCCAGCCACAATGAGCAGTTCTTC. Amino acid sequence: CASHNEQFF.

The chain is built from TRBV6-5 and TRBJ1-4, with a possible D match to TRBD1 (6 bases). The germline V gene encodes CDR1 MNHEY and CDR2 SVGAGI. CDR3 length: 16 residues. The V and J ends lost 4 bases and 6 bases respectively, with 18 bases between them. Here the CDR3 reads CASSSTGRDGDEKLFF. The CDR3 bases are TGTGCCAGCAGTTCGACAGGCAGGGACGGGGATGAAAAACTGTTTTTT.

This clone was detected only a few times. This chain joins TRBV19 and TRBJ2-7, with D perhaps assigned TRBD1 or TRBD2 (5 bases each). CDR1 LNHDA and CDR2 SQIVND come from the germline V gene (reference sequence). V lost 5 bases, J lost 2 bases, and 10 bases lay in between. This CDR3 region has 13 residues. DNA for the CDR3: TGTGCCAGTAGTTCGGGACCGGCCTACGAGCAGTACTTC. Amino acid sequence: CASSSGPAYEQYF.

This chain joins TRBV6-5 and TRBJ1-6; TRBD1 matches at 7 bases. The CDR3 is 15 amino acids. Per germline, CDR1 MNHEY and CDR2 SVGAGI. With V trimmed by 0 bases and J by 6 bases, 2 bases remained unmatched. The CDR3 DNA follows: TGTGCCAGCAGTTACTCTGGACAGGCTAATTCACCCCTCCACTTT. Its protein is CASSYSGQANSPLHF.

This clone has just a few counts. V usage is TRBV30 and J usage is TRBJ2-3; D tentatively fits TRBD1 or TRBD2 (5 bases each). V was shortened by 0 bases and J by 1 base, with 5 bases between the two germline ends. Germline CDR1 and CDR2: GTSNPN and SVGIG (reference sequence). The CDR3 spans 13 residues. The CDR3: CAWSVGGTDTQYF. In DNA form, the CDR3 reads TGTGCCTGGAGTGTGGGGGGCACAGATACGCAGTATTTT. Together with reference TRBV30 and TRBJ2-3, the CDR3 gives the full variable domain: SQTIHQWPATLVQPVGSPLSLECTVEGTSNPNLYWYRQAAGRGLQLLFYSVGIGQISSEVPQNLSASRPQDRQFILSSKKLLLSDSGFYLCAWSVGGTDTQYFGPGTRLTVL.